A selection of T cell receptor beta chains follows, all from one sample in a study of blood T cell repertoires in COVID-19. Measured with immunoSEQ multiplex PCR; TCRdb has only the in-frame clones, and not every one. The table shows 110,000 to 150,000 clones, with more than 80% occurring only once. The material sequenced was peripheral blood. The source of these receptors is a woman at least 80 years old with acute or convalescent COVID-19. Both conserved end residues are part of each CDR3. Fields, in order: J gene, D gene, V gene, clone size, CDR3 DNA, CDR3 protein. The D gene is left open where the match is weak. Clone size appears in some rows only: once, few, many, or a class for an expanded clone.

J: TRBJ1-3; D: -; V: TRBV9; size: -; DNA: TGTGCCAGCAGCGTAGGTAGTTTCTCTGGAAACACCATATATTTT; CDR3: CASSVGSFSGNTIYF
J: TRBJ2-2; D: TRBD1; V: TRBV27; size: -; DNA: TGTGCCAGCAGTCACGGGACAGGGGGTACCGGGGAGCTGTTTTTT; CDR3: CASSHGTGGTGELFF
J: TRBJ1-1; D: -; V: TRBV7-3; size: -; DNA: TGTGCCAGCAGCTTCGGGGGGACGAACACTGAAGCTTTCTTT; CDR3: CASSFGGTNTEAFF
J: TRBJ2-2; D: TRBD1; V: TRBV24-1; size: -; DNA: TGTGCCACCAGTGCAGCGGACAGGGATACCGGGGAGCTGTTTTTT; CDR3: CATSAADRDTGELFF
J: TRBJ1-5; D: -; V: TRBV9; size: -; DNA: TGTGCCAGCAGCGGAGGACAGCTCAATCAGCCCCAGCATTTT; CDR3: CASSGGQLNQPQHF
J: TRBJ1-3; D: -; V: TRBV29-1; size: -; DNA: TGCAGCGCCGAAGCGGGCGGAAACACCATATATTTT; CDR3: CSAEAGGNTIYF
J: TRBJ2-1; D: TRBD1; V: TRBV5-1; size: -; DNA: TGCGCCAGCAGCGACCGGGACAGGGGAACAAATGAGCAGTTCTTC; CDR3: CASSDRDRGTNEQFF
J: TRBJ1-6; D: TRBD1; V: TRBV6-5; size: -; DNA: TGTGCCAGCAGTTACTTTGTGACAGGGGATTCACCCCTCCACTTT; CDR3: CASSYFVTGDSPLHF
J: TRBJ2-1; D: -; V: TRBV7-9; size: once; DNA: TGTGCCAGCAGACACGGGACTTTATCATTCGATGAGCAGTTCTTC; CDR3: CASRHGTLSFDEQFF
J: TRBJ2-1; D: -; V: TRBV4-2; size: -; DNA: TGTGCCAGCAGCCAAGAGCCAGGGGTGGCCTACAATGAGCAGTTCTTC; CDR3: CASSQEPGVAYNEQFF
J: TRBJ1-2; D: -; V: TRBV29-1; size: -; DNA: TGCAGCGTTGGGGCCTTCCCCCTCTATGGCTACACCTTC; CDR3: CSVGAFPLYGYTF
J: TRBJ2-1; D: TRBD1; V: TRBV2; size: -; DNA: TGTGCCAGCACTCTGGACAGGGCTGGGAATGAGCAGTTCTTC; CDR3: CASTLDRAGNEQFF
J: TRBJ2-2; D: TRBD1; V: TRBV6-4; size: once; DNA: TGTGCCAGCAGTGCCGGGACAGCGAACACCGGGGAGCTGTTTTTT; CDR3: CASSAGTANTGELFF
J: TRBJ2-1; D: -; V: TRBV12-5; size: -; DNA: TGTGCTAGTGCCTCAGGGTATTCCTACAATGAGCAGTTCTTC; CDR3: CASASGYSYNEQFF
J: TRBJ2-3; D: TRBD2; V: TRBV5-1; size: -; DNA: TGCGCCAGCAGCGTTAGCGGGGGGGCGGCGGATACGCAGTATTTT; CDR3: CASSVSGGAADTQYF
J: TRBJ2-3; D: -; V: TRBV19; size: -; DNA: TGTGCCAGTAGTCCCCGACAGGCCCCTAGCACAGATACGCAGTATTTT; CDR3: CASSPRQAPSTDTQYF
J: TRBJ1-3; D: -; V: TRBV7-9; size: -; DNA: TGTGCCAGCAGCCCCTTGGGAGGAAACTCTGGAAACACCATATATTTT; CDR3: CASSPLGGNSGNTIYF
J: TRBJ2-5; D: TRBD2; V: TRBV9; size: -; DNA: TGTGCCAGCAGCGCCGAGCGGGGGCAGGGGGAGACCCAGTACTTC; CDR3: CASSAERGQGETQYF
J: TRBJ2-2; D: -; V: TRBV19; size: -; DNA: TGTGCCAGTAGTATAGAGGCCCCGAACACCGGGGAGCTGTTTTTT; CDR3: CASSIEAPNTGELFF
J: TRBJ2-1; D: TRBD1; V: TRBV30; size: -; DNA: TGTGCCTGGAGTGTAAACAGGGGGAATGAGCAGTTCTTC; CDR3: CAWSVNRGNEQFF
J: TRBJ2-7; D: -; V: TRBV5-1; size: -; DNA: TGCGCCAGCAGCGCGTCGACGGCAGGCCCTCGTGAGCAGTACTTC; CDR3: CASSASTAGPREQYF
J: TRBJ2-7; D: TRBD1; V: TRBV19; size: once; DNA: TGTGCCAGTAGTAGGACAGGGATAGACCTCGGGTATTACGAGCAGTACTTC; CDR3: CASSRTGIDLGYYEQYF
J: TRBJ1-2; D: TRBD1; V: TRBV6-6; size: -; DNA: TGTGCCAGCAGTTCGGGACAGGGTTTTTATGGCTACACCTTC; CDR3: CASSSGQGFYGYTF
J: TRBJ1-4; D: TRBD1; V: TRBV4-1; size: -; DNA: TGCGCCAGCAGCCCCCCCTGGGACAGGGGAGAAAAACTGTTTTTT; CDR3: CASSPPWDRGEKLFF
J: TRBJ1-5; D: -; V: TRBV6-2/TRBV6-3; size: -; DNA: TGTGCCAGCAGTACCGGGGGGGGCAATCAGCCCCAGCATTTT; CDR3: CASSTGGGNQPQHF
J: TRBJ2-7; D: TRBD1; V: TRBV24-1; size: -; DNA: TGTGCCACCAGACTGATGGGGACAGAATCCTCCTACGAGCAGTACTTC; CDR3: CATRLMGTESSYEQYF
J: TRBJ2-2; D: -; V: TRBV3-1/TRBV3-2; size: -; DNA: TGTGCCAGCAGCCAACCGAGAGGGGGCACCGGGGAGCTGTTTTTT; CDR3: CASSQPRGGTGELFF
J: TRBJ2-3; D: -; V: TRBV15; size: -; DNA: TGTGCCACCAGCAGAGATGTCGGACTACGGGCAGATACGCAGTATTTT; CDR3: CATSRDVGLRADTQYF
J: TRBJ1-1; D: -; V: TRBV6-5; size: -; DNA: TGTGCCAGCAGAGGGGCGATGAACACTGAAGCTTTCTTT; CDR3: CASRGAMNTEAFF
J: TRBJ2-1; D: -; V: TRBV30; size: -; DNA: TGTGCCTGGAGTCCCCCAAATGACAATGAGCAGTTCTTC; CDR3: CAWSPPNDNEQFF
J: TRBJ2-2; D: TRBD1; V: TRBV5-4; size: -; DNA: TGTGCCAGCAGCTCAAATGACAGGGGAGTGGGGGAGCTGTTTTTT; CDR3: CASSSNDRGVGELFF
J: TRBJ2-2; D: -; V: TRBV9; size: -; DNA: TGTGCCAGCAGCGTAGCTACTGTCACCGGGGAGCTGTTTTTT; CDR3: CASSVATVTGELFF
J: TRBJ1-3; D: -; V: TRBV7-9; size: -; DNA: TGTGCCAGCAGCTTATCTCACCGGGGGAACACCATATATTTT; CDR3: CASSLSHRGNTIYF
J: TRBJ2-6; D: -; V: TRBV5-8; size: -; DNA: TGTGCCAGCAGCTTGGGACAGGTCTACGCTGGGGCCAACGTCCTGACTTTC; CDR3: CASSLGQVYAGANVLTF
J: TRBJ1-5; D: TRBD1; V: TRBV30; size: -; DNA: TGTGCCTGGGACAGGGCCAATCAGCCCCAGCATTTT; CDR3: CAWDRANQPQHF
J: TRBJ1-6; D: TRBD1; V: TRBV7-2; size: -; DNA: TGTGCCAGCAGCCCCAGACAGGGTTATAATTCACCCCTCCACTTT; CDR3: CASSPRQGYNSPLHF
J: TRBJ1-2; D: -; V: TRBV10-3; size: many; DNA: TGTGCCATCAGTGAGTCGATGGTGAGGGTAGTAGGCTACACCTTC; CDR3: CAISESMVRVVGYTF
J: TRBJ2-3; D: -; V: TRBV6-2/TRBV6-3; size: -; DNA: TGTGCCAGCAGTTACGGACACCCAAGCACAGATACGCAGTATTTT; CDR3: CASSYGHPSTDTQYF
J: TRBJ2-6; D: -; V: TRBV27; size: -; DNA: TGTGCCAGCACCTCCCCCAGGGCCGGGGCCAACGTCCTGACTTTC; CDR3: CASTSPRAGANVLTF
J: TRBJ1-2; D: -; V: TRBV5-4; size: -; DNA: TGTGCCAGCAGCTTGACGTCGGGAGTTGGCTACACCTTC; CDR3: CASSLTSGVGYTF
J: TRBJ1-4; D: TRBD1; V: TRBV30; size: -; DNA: TGTGCCTGGAGTGTACAGTACAGGGGGCGGATAACTAATGAAAAACTGTTTTTT; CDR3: CAWSVQYRGRITNEKLFF
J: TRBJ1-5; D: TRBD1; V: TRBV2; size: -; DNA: TGTGCCAGCAGGCATCTAGGACAGGCCAATCAGCCCCAGCATTTT; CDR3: CASRHLGQANQPQHF
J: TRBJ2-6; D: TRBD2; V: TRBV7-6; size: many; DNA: TGTGCCAGCAGCCCTCAGCGGGGTGAGATCTCTGGGGCCAACGTCCTGACTTTC; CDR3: CASSPQRGEISGANVLTF
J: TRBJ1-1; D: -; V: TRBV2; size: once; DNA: TGTGCCAGCAGTGAAGCACGGATAGCTCGCACTGAAGCTTTCTTT; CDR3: CASSEARIARTEAFF
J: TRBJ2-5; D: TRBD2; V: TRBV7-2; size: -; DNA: TGTGCCAGCAGCTTAGCTTCGGGCAGCGGGGGGATCCAAGAGACCCAGTACTTC; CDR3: CASSLASGSGGIQETQYF
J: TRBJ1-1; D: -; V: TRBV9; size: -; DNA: TGTGCCAGCAGCCCTCAACCTTCGGGTGTGAACACTGAAGCTTTCTTT; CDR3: CASSPQPSGVNTEAFF
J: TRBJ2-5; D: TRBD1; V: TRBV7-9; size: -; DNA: TGTGCCAGCAGCTACACAGGGGGAAGGTACCAAGAGACCCAGTACTTC; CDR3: CASSYTGGRYQETQYF
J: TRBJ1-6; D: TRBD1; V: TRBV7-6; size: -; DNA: TGTGCCAGCAGCTTAGTGGAGCAGGGGGGATTTCAGAATTCACCCCTCCACTTT; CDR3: CASSLVEQGGFQNSPLHF
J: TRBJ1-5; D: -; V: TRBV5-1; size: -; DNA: TGCGCCAGCAGCTTGACAGGGAGGGAACAGCCCCAGCATTTT; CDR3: CASSLTGREQPQHF
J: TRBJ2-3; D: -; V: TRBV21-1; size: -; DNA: TGTGCCAGCAGCAAAGTGAGACTAGCGGGGGGGAGTGGTGCAGATACGCAGTATTTT; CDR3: CASSKVRLAGGSGADTQYF
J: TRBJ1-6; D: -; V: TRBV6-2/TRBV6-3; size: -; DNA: TGTGCCAGCAGTCTCAGGAGACAGAGAAATTCACCCCTCCACTTT; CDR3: CASSLRRQRNSPLHF
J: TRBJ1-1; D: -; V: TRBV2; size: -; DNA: TGTGCCAGCAGTAGCAACAGAGAAGCTTTCTTT; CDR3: CASSSNREAFF